This TCR beta chain originates from a study of blood T cell repertoires in COVID-19 (dated by TCRdb to the early 2020s). Looking at the study overall: Collaborator samples came from the United States, Italy and Spain and covered acute and convalescent phases of COVID-19. The material from the prospective study consisted of cDNA or gDNA derived from T cells, B-cell-depleted T cells, or PBMCs. Subjects who had been exposed to COVID-19, were actively infected with it, or had recovered from it provided the deeply sampled blood TCRbeta repertoires that made up the dataset. Where available, HLA class I and class II types were obtained from metadata supplied by the sample provider rather than from assay-based typing. A de-identified subject ID, COVID-19 status, age in years and sex were almost always included in the sample metadata. The samples were drawn from two sources: the first 160 participants of the ongoing ImmuneRACE study, and over 950 subjects contributed by 6 global collaborators. The repertoires were made available in a free public database intended to serve as a resource for research on the immune response to SARS-CoV-2. Study-wide findings and limitations: How much clinical and demographic metadata was included differed by source and by participant, and the metadata was provided uncurated.

The germline V gene specifies MNHEY as CDR1 and SVGAGI as CDR2. The CDR3 goes from the cysteine to the phenylalanine over 13 residues. The kept DNA is CDR3 alone, 39 bases in frame from the first base. Trimming costs V 3 bases and J 4 bases, and their ends lie 10 bases apart. Remarks on this clone: The target of this receptor is not known. Base qualities are not recorded, but no much larger clone differs from it by a single base.

The collaborating institutions used their own protocols to collect whole blood in K2EDTA tubes. For TCRbeta analysis, collaborators shipped samples as frozen whole blood, isolated PBMCs, or DNA extracted from either of those sample types. TCRbeta CDR3 regions were amplified from genomic DNA by means of the immunoSEQ Assay, a bias-controlled multiplex PCR. The authors processed their data as follows. The number of nucleated cells in each sample was estimated by amplification of reference gene primers within the assay. Sequence reads were collapsed and filtered to measure the absolute abundance of every unique TCRbeta CDR3 rearrangement. For each sample, productive Simpson clonality was calculated as the square root of Simpson's diversity index over productive rearrangements. The table was pulled from immuneACCESS by TCRdb, which kept in-frame rearrangements only. Such tables lose some clones; where checked, under half of the loss comes from unresolved V genes, and the rest has no known cause. The V and J calls and clone size are taken from that table; D and trimming were inferred from the DNA. The table for this sample lists some 190,000 clones; almost 90% of them were counted only once. The ten largest clonotypes hold 1.5% of the sample.

The chain links TRBV6-5 with TRBJ2-7; 6 matching bases give a weak D call of TRBD1. The TCR sequence derives from a man aged 18 to 30 with active or convalescent COVID-19. Sequencing was carried out using peripheral blood. The base sequence is TGTGCCAGCAGTTATTCACAGGGTTACGAGCAGTACTTC. Its protein product is CASSYSQGYEQYF.